This is a list of T cell receptor beta chains from one sample in a study of blood T cell repertoires in COVID-19. TCRdb keeps only in-frame clones here, not all; method: immunoSEQ multiplex PCR. The sample lists 270,000 or so clones, around 86% occurring once. Sequencing input: peripheral blood. These TCRs come from a woman aged 40-49 years who had recovered from COVID-19. The CDR3 runs from the conserved cysteine through the conserved F or W. A D gene is named only where the DNA matches it firmly. Rows may omit the clone size; those that give it use once, few, many or a size class.

CASRGTSGTNEQFF	TGTGCCAGTAGAGGGACTAGCGGTACTAATGAGCAGTTCTTC	TRBJ2-1	.	TRBV19	TRBD2
CASSLAVSSYNEQFF	TGCGCCAGCAGCTTAGCGGTTAGCTCCTACAATGAGCAGTTCTTC	TRBJ2-1	.	TRBV5-1	.
CASSPSVTGNTEAFF	TGTGCCAGCAGCCCTTCAGTAACAGGGAACACTGAAGCTTTCTTT	TRBJ1-1	.	TRBV2	.
CAWSVLGGSGNTIYF	TGTGCCTGGAGTGTACTAGGGGGCTCTGGAAACACCATATATTTT	TRBJ1-3	.	TRBV30	.
CASSILQGGANQPQHF	TGTGCCAGTAGTATCCTACAGGGGGGGGCCAATCAGCCCCAGCATTTT	TRBJ1-5	few	TRBV19	TRBD1
CASSSGQGGSPLHF	TGTGCCAGCAGCTCGGGACAGGGAGGTTCACCCCTCCACTTT	TRBJ1-6	.	TRBV5-6	TRBD1
CASSDRGDKVDEQYF	TGTGCCAGCAGCGACAGGGGGGACAAGGTGGACGAGCAGTACTTC	TRBJ2-7	.	TRBV6-5	TRBD1
CASSPSQGSTGELFF	TGTGCCAGCTCACCAAGCCAGGGAAGCACCGGGGAGCTGTTTTTT	TRBJ2-2	.	TRBV18	.
CASSQYGATNEKLFF	TGTGCCAGCAGCCAATACGGGGCAACTAATGAAAAACTGTTTTTT	TRBJ1-4	few	TRBV3-1/TRBV3-2	.
CASSLVVAGAETQYF	TGTGCCAGCAGCTTAGTGGTAGCGGGAGCAGAGACCCAGTACTTC	TRBJ2-5	.	TRBV7-9	TRBD2
CASSLDFIYEQYF	TGTGCCAGCAGCTTAGACTTTATCTACGAGCAGTACTTC	TRBJ2-7	.	TRBV7-8	.
CASSFGGSPDTQYF	TGTGCCAGCAGTTTTGGCGGGAGCCCAGATACGCAGTATTTT	TRBJ2-3	.	TRBV27	TRBD2
CASSPRGGANVLTF	TGTGCCAGCAGCCCAAGGGGTGGGGCCAACGTCCTGACTTTC	TRBJ2-6	once	TRBV7-2	.
CASSQGQGTEAFF	TGTGCCAGCAGCCAAGGACAGGGCACTGAAGCTTTCTTT	TRBJ1-1	.	TRBV3-1/TRBV3-2	TRBD1
CASSARQGSDEQFF	TGTGCCAGCTCAGCCCGACAGGGTTCGGATGAGCAGTTCTTC	TRBJ2-1	.	TRBV18	TRBD1
CASSDSIGTSADTQYF	TGTGCCAGCAGTGACTCGATCGGGACTAGCGCAGATACGCAGTATTTT	TRBJ2-3	.	TRBV6-4	TRBD2
CASSIRDRVNGYTF	TGTGCCAGTAGTATAAGAGACAGGGTTAATGGCTACACCTTC	TRBJ1-2	.	TRBV19	TRBD1
CASRGGRVGTEAFF	TGTGCCAGCAGGGGGGGGCGGGTAGGCACTGAAGCTTTCTTT	TRBJ1-1	once	TRBV2	.
CASSLGGAAKNIQYF	TGTGCCAGCAGTTTAGGGGGGGCAGCCAAAAACATTCAGTACTTC	TRBJ2-4	.	TRBV28	.
CASSRTFGVGSPEAFF	TGTGCCAGCAGCCGGACTTTTGGTGTGGGTTCCCCTGAAGCTTTCTTT	TRBJ1-1	.	TRBV3-1/TRBV3-2	.
CATSRDGPSGRGTDTQYF	TGTGCCACCAGCAGAGATGGCCCTAGCGGGAGGGGAACAGATACGCAGTATTTT	TRBJ2-3	.	TRBV15	TRBD2
CARGGLAPPYEQYF	TGTGCCAGGGGGGGACTAGCTCCACCCTACGAGCAGTACTTC	TRBJ2-7	.	TRBV19	TRBD2
CASSTLSGSVITTDTQYF	TGTGCCAGCAGCACCCTTAGCGGGAGTGTCATCACCACAGATACGCAGTATTTT	TRBJ2-3	.	TRBV7-9	TRBD2
CATSDPGTGSYNEQFF	TGTGCCACCAGTGACCCCGGGACAGGCTCCTACAATGAGCAGTTCTTC	TRBJ2-1	.	TRBV24-1	TRBD1
CASSTRQYEQYF	TGTGCCAGCAGCACGAGACAGTACGAGCAGTACTTC	TRBJ2-7	.	TRBV11-2	.
CASSLEGGETQYF	TGCGCCAGCAGCTTGGAGGGAGGCGAGACCCAGTACTTC	TRBJ2-5	.	TRBV5-1	.
CASSSVSGKSSYEQYF	TGTGCCAGCAGCTCAGTCAGCGGGAAGTCGTCCTACGAGCAGTACTTC	TRBJ2-7	.	TRBV7-9	TRBD2
CASSLSSGRGYQETQYF	TGTGCCAGCAGCTTGTCCAGCGGGAGGGGGTACCAAGAGACCCAGTACTTC	TRBJ2-5	.	TRBV5-4	TRBD2